This TCR beta chain derives from a study of response to subunit inactivated influenza vaccine. Germline CDR1 is SNHLY and CDR2 is FYNNEI. Trimming took off 6 bases at V and 1 base at J, with 12 bases between the two ends. This CDR3 spans 14 amino acids. Study-level results: Authors suggested each seasonal influenza vaccination recruits few new T cells.

Each CDR3 protein gets one entry after TCRdb re-called the RT-PCR reads with MiXCR. The top ten clones hold 6% to 7% of a sample with hundreds of thousands of distinct CDR3 sequences, approximately 15% of them seen once. Concerning this clonotype itself: The antigen is not known.

This receptor was identified in a man aged 45-65 years who received an inactivated influenza vaccine. Sequencing was performed on PBMCs from blood, taken roughly 2 weeks before vaccination. This chain joins TRBV2 and TRBJ2-5; maybe TRBD1 (6 bases). The CDR3 loop is CASRSGQLQETQYF. The CDR3 DNA sequence: TGTGCCAGCAGGTCTGGACAGCTCCAAGAGACCCAGTACTTC.